The entry that follows covers one T cell receptor (beta chain) sequence. The data belong to a study of blood T cell repertoires in COVID-19. On the study more broadly: The cDNA or gDNA used as material had been derived from T cells, B-cell-depleted T cells, or PBMCs.

The data were produced by immunoSEQ multiplex PCR, yet TCRdb's version contains in-frame clones alone and is incomplete. The repertoire has some 170,000 clones, about 88% of them found once; the top ten carry roughly 1.2%. From germline, CDR1 is GTSNPN and CDR2 SVGIG (reference sequence). The CDR3 loop spans 14 amino acids. Trimming cost V 2 bases and J 7 bases; bases outside gene matches: 6. The sequenced sample was PBMCs or T cells enriched from blood (not recorded which). The V call is TRBV30, the J call TRBJ1-4, with 8 positions matching TRBD1. This TCR was sampled from a human donor with acute COVID-19. The donor label of this sample is uncertain. CDR3 protein: CAWSPRQGPEKLFF. CDR3 DNA: TGTGCCTGGAGTCCGCGACAGGGGCCTGAAAAACTGTTTTTT.